These T cell receptor beta chains were read from a single sample in a study of T cells in Graves' hyperthyroidism and ophthalmopathy. TCRdb re-called the multiplex PCR reads with MiXCR, one entry per CDR3 protein. The table has roughly 600,000 distinct CDR3 sequences, roughly 15% seen once. Material: blood. The receptor source for this set is a woman in her forties or fifties with Graves' ophthalmopathy. Each CDR3 is given with its conserved first and last residue. The D gene is left open where the match is weak. Size tells how often a clone was seen (once, few, many) or the class of an expanded clone, and some rows leave it out.

j_gene	len	d_gene	v_gene	abundance	CDR3aa	CDR3nt
TRBJ2-3	17	TRBD2	TRBV7-3	many	CASSILGLAGGTDTQYF	TGTGCCAGCAGCATCCTGGGACTAGCGGGAGGTACAGATACGCAGTATTTT
TRBJ2-2	11	-	TRBV27	many	CASATGGELFF	TGTGCCAGCGCGACGGGCGGGGAGCTGTTTTTT
TRBJ2-2	15	-	TRBV28	-	CASSTTIWNTGELFF	TGTGCCAGCAGTACCACTATTTGGAACACCGGGGAGCTGTTTTTT
TRBJ2-6	19	TRBD1	TRBV11-2	many	CASSLRTGVRLSGANVLTF	TGTGCCAGCAGCTTACGGACAGGGGTCCGACTCTCTGGGGCCAACGTCCTGACTTTC
TRBJ2-7	16	TRBD2	TRBV5-1	many	CASSKRAGGPKNEQYF	TGCGCCAGCAGCAAAAGAGCGGGAGGGCCGAAGAACGAGCAGTACTTC
TRBJ2-3	16	TRBD2	TRBV11-2	many	CASSLVAGEGADTQYF	TGTGCCAGCAGCTTAGTAGCGGGAGAAGGAGCAGATACGCAGTATTTT
TRBJ2-1	15	TRBD2	TRBV7-6	many	CASSLEAGGPHEQFF	TGTGCCAGCAGCTTAGAAGCGGGAGGGCCCCATGAGCAGTTCTTC
TRBJ1-1	14	-	TRBV20-1	many	CSASQDSMNTEAFF	TGCAGTGCCTCTCAGGACAGCATGAACACTGAAGCTTTCTTT
TRBJ2-4	17	-	TRBV28	-	CASSLHPRELGLNIQYF	TGTGCCAGCAGTTTACACCCTAGGGAGTTGGGGCTCAACATTCAGTACTTC
TRBJ1-1	13	-	TRBV2	many	CASVAELNTEAFF	TGTGCCAGCGTGGCAGAATTGAACACTGAAGCTTTCTTT
TRBJ1-2	15	-	TRBV12-3/TRBV12-4	few	CASSSVRQANYGYTF	TGTGCCAGCAGTTCGGTTAGGCAGGCTAACTATGGCTACACCTTC
TRBJ1-6	14	TRBD1	TRBV7-2	few	CASSLDRGQSPLHF	TGTGCCAGCAGCCTGGACAGGGGGCAATCACCCCTCCACTTT
TRBJ2-7	12	-	TRBV24-1	many	CATSGVGYEQYF	TGTGCCACCAGTGGGGTCGGCTACGAGCAGTACTTC
TRBJ2-7	14	-	TRBV30	many	CAWSPPRLNYEQYF	TGTGCCTGGAGTCCCCCCAGACTGAACTACGAGCAGTACTTC
TRBJ2-2	14	-	TRBV4-3	few	CASRTVAGTGELFF	TGCGCCAGCCGGACAGTCGCCGGCACCGGGGAGCTGTTTTTT
TRBJ2-5	13	-	TRBV7-2	many	CASSLVALETQYF	TGTGCCAGCAGCTTAGTGGCTCTGGAGACCCAGTACTTC
TRBJ2-5	15	TRBD2	TRBV28	once	CASSSTLAGSETQYF	TGTGCCAGCAGTTCGACTCTAGCGGGATCAGAGACCCAGTACTTC
TRBJ1-2	14	-	TRBV28	-	CASTVGTGIYGYTF	TGTGCCAGCACCGTAGGGACGGGTATTTATGGCTACACCTTC